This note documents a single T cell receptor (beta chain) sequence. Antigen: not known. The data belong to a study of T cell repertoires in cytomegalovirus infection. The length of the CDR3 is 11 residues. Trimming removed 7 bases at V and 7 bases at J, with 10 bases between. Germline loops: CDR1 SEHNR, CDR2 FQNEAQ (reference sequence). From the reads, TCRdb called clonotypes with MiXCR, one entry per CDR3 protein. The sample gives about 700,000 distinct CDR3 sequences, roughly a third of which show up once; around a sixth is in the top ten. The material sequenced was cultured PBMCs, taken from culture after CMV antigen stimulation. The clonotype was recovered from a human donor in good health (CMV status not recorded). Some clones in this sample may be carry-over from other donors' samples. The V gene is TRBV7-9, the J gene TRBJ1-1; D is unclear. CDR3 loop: CASTPGLEAFF. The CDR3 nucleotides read TGTGCCAGCACCCCGGGCCTTGAAGCTTTCTTT.